These 12 T cell receptor beta chains were sequenced from one sample in a study of T cells in Graves' hyperthyroidism and ophthalmopathy. Amplification of TCR beta CDR3 regions used RNA as the template. HTBI primers were employed in a first-round RT-PCR of the TCR CDR3. TCRdb reprocessed the multiplex PCR reads via MiXCR and lists one record per CDR3 protein. The repertoire holds roughly 360,000 distinct CDR3 sequences, roughly 13% seen once, with 20% in the top ten. Sequenced input: blood. The receptors originated from a man aged 30 to 45 with Graves' hyperthyroidism that later progressed to Graves' ophthalmopathy.

This clonotype has a count of ten or more. The V gene is TRBV5-1, the J gene TRBJ2-7; 7 nucleotides line up with TRBD1. CDR3 size: 14 residues. The germline CDR1 and CDR2 sequences are SGHRS and YFSETQ. The V and J ends lost 4 bases and 4 bases, in that order; junction bases with no gene match: 8. Here the CDR3 DNA reads TGCGCCAGCAGCCCAGCGTACAGGGGTTACGAGCAGTACTTC. The encoded protein is CASSPAYRGYEQYF. The whole variable domain, filled in from reference TRBV5-1 and TRBJ2-7, reads KAGVTQTPRYLIKTRGQQVTLSCSPISGHRSVSWYQQTPGQGLQFLFEYFSETQRNKGNFPGRFSGRQFSNSRSEMNVSTLELGDSALYLCASSPAYRGYEQYFGPGTRLTVT.

The gene calls are TRBV20-1 and TRBJ1-2; 7 bases are a match to TRBD1. Unmatched junction bases numbered 7, after V lost 2 bases and J lost 7 bases. The germline V gene encodes CDR1 DFQATT and CDR2 SNEGSKA (reference sequence). The CDR3 runs 13 residues. This CDR3 is CSARQGVSGGYTF. CDR3 nucleotide sequence: TGCAGTGCTAGACAGGGGGTATCGGGTGGCTACACCTTC.

This clonotype has a count of ten or more. This chain's CDR3 is CSVVMNTEAFF. CDR3 nucleotide sequence: TGCAGCGTTGTCATGAACACTGAAGCTTTCTTT. V gene TRBV29-1 combines with J gene TRBJ1-1; D gene uncertain. V was clipped by 4 bases and J by 0 bases, with 3 bases between them. Per the germline V gene, CDR1 is SQVTM and CDR2 is ANQGSEA. This CDR3 has 11 residues.

The gene calls are TRBV6-2 or TRBV6-3 and TRBJ2-3; TRBD2 aligns across 7 bases. The length of the CDR3 is 16 residues. Germline V gene data show CDR1 as MNHEY and CDR2 as SVGEGT. V shed 5 bases, J shed 3 bases, and the junction held 11 bases outside the gene matches. CDR3 loop: CASSPLWGGRTDTQYF. The CDR3 coding sequence is TGTGCCAGCAGTCCCCTTTGGGGGGGGAGGACAGATACGCAGTATTTT.

This clonotype was recorded once. This chain joins TRBV5-6 and TRBJ2-4; D is uncertain. The CDR3 runs to 12 residues. Germline assignment: CDR1 SGHDT and CDR2 YYEEEE. V was trimmed by 2 bases and J by 6 bases, leaving 6 bases between them. CDR3 sequence: CASSLSANIQYF. The CDR3, as DNA: TGTGCCAGCAGCTTATCGGCAAACATTCAGTACTTC.

CDR3: CASSQGSRSYEQYF. The CDR3 DNA reads as TGTGCCAGCAGCCAGGGATCTCGCTCCTACGAGCAGTACTTC. The gene calls are TRBV6-1 and TRBJ2-7; TRBD1 might be the D (5 bases). This CDR3 region has 14 residues. V gave up 6 bases and J gave up 0 bases, with 12 bases separating them. Germline V gene data show CDR1 as MNHNS and CDR2 as SASEGT.

In its sample, this clonotype was seen many times. V is TRBV11-2 and J is TRBJ2-3; 8 bases are shared with TRBD2. The CDR3 has 16 amino acids. CDR1 is SGHAT, CDR2 FQNNGV, per germline. The ends lost 2 bases at V and 3 bases at J; junction bases unmatched: 7. CDR3: CASSLRSGGRTDTQYF. CDR3 DNA: TGTGCCAGCAGCTTAAGGAGCGGGGGTCGGACAGATACGCAGTATTTT.

A few counts support this clonotype. The rearrangement uses TRBV7-9 and TRBJ1-3, with TRBD1 as a possible D gene (6 bases). With 5 bases removed from V and 2 bases from J, the gap between germline ends came to 13 bases. CDR1 and CDR2 from the germline V gene are SEHNR and FQNEAQ (reference sequence). This CDR3 has 15 amino acids. The CDR3 region has the DNA TGTGCCAGCAGCAAGAGGGGGGTTCCTGGAAACACCATATATTTT. Protein: CASSKRGVPGNTIYF.

This clonotype was seen a handful of times. This sequence joins TRBV6-1 and TRBJ2-1, with 9 bases aligning to TRBD2. V lost 5 bases, J lost 9 bases, and 8 bases stayed unmatched. CDR3 length: 14 residues. Per germline, CDR1 MNHNS and CDR2 SASEGT. CDR3 coding DNA: TGTGCCAGCAGTTTCTTGCGGGGGGGCGGTGAGCAGTTCTTC. Its translation: CASSFLRGGGEQFF.

This clonotype was counted many times. The chain couples TRBV2 to TRBJ2-1; D is ambiguous. Per the germline V gene, CDR1 is SNHLY and CDR2 is FYNNEI. Deletions cut 5 bases from V and 0 bases from J, with 11 bases between. CDR3 length: 15 residues. The CDR3 spells CASSSTRSSYNEQFF. The CDR3 nucleotides are TGTGCCAGCAGTTCTACACGAAGCTCCTACAATGAGCAGTTCTTC. The complete variable domain, with remaining parts taken from reference TRBV2 and TRBJ2-1, reads EPEVTQTPSHQVTQMGQEVILRCVPISNHLYFYWYRQILGQKVEFLVSFYNNEISEKSEIFDDQFSVERPDGSNFTLKIRSTKLEDSAMYFCASSSTRSSYNEQFFGPGTRLTVL.

At least ten counts were recorded for this clonotype. The chain links TRBV12-3 or TRBV12-4 to TRBJ2-3; either TRBD1 or TRBD2 may fit D (5 bases each). The CDR3 contains 14 residues. With 5 bases removed from V and 7 bases from J, the gap between germline ends came to 16 bases. The CDR3 spells CASSPGTKANTQYF. CDR3 DNA: TGTGCCAGCAGTCCCGGGACCAAGGCAAATACGCAGTATTTT.

This clonotype was counted ten times or more. The chain joins TRBV5-1 to TRBJ1-1; D unclear. Trimming took 4 bases from V and 4 from J, leaving 14 bases between them. Germline loops: CDR1 SGHRS, CDR2 YFSETQ. CDR3 length equals 14 residues. The CDR3 DNA reads TGCGCCAGCAGCGCCATTGATTCGGGCACTGAAGCTTTCTTT. Its protein is CASSAIDSGTEAFF.